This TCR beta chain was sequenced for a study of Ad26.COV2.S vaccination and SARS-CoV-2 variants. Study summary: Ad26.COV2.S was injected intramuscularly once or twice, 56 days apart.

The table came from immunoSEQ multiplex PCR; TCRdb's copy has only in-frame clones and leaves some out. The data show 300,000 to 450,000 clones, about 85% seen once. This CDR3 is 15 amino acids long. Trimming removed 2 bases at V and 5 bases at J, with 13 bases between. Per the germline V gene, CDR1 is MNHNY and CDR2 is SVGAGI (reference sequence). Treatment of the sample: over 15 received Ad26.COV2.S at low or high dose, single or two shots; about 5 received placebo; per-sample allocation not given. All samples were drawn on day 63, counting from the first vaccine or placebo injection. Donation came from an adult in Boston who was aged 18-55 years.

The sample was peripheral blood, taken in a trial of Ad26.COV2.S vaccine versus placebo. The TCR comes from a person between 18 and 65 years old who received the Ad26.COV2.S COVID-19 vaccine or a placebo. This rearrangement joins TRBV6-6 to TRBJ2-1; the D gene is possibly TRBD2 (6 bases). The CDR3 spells CASSYGMLANNEQFF. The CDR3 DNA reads TGTGCCAGCAGTTACGGGATGCTAGCGAACAATGAGCAGTTCTTC.